The 27 T cell receptor beta chains below come from one sample, sequenced in a study of shared clonotypes between healthy human individuals. The table came from immunoSEQ multiplex PCR; TCRdb's copy has only in-frame clones and leaves some out. The table shows 550,000 to 800,000 clones, with around two thirds occurring only once. Sequenced input: memory CD4+ T cells sorted from blood. Stated subset: CD45RA-negative fraction. The receptors derive from a woman between 25 and 40 years old in good health.

This chain connects TRBV7-6 to TRBJ2-6, with TRBD1 matching 10 bases. This CDR3 comprises 19 residues. The V segment lost 5 bases and the J segment 0 bases; nucleotides outside the gene matches: 10. Germline-derived CDR1 and CDR2 are SGHVS and FNYEAQ. Here the CDR3 reads CASSPRGTGDASGANVLTF. The DNA of the CDR3 is TGTGCCAGCAGCCCCCGCGGGACAGGGGACGCCTCTGGGGCCAACGTCCTGACTTTC.

The V call is TRBV5-4, the J call TRBJ2-5; D unresolved. Germline V gives CDR1 SGHNT, CDR2 YYREEE (reference sequence). V shed 1 base and J shed 3 bases, with 7 bases lying between them. The CDR3 is 13 residues long. CDR3 sequence (DNA): TGTGCCAGCAGCTTGTTCCGGGAAGAGACCCAGTACTTC. Protein: CASSLFREETQYF.

The chain carries TRBV7-6 and TRBJ2-7; no clear D gene. V was clipped by 3 bases and J by 7 bases, with 10 bases between them. The germline CDR1 and CDR2 sequences are SGHVS and FNYEAQ. The CDR3 consists of 12 residues. CDR3 residues: CASSFDNGEQYF. CDR3 DNA: TGTGCCAGCAGCTTTGATAACGGGGAGCAGTACTTC.

V gene TRBV5-1 combines with J gene TRBJ1-1; D is undetermined. The CDR3 loop spans 14 amino acids. Trimming pared 4 bases from V and 4 bases from J, leaving 14 bases between. Germline V gives CDR1 SGHRS, CDR2 YFSETQ. The CDR3, as DNA: TGCGCCAGCAGCGCAGATACGCCGGGCACTGAAGCTTTCTTT. As protein: CASSADTPGTEAFF.

The chain carries TRBV28 and TRBJ2-7, with TRBD1 identical over 12 bases. The CDR3 loop spans 17 amino acids. Germline V CDR1 and CDR2: MDHEN, SYDVKM. V was pared by 6 bases and J by 5 bases, with 14 bases of the junction left unmatched. The CDR3 loop is CASSPFAGTGGFNEQYF. CDR3 nucleotides: TGTGCCAGCAGCCCATTTGCGGGGACAGGGGGCTTCAACGAGCAGTACTTC.

The genes are TRBV10-2 and TRBJ2-7, with 7 bases that match TRBD2. The V segment lost 0 bases and the J segment 3 bases; nucleotides outside the gene matches: 5. Germline-derived CDR1 and CDR2 are WSHSY and SAAADI. CDR3 size: 15 residues. CDR3 in DNA: TGCGCCAGCAGTGAGTCGAGAAGGGACTACTACGAGCAGTACTTC. Its protein product is CASSESRRDYYEQYF.

V and J are TRBV28 and TRBJ2-7; D gene unclear. CDR1 is MDHEN and CDR2 is SYDVKM in the germline V gene. The CDR3 sequence is 15 residues long. Trimming removed 4 bases at V and 4 bases at J, with 17 bases between. The CDR3 sequence is CASSSFSLGRYEQYF. The CDR3, as DNA: TGTGCCAGCAGTTCTTTCTCCCTTGGCCGTTACGAGCAGTACTTC.

A remark on this clone: A much larger clone sits a single nucleotide away, making a read error possible. This sequence joins TRBV12-5 and TRBJ2-3; D may be TRBD1 or TRBD2 (6 bases each). The CDR3 loop spans 14 amino acids. The V end was cut by 6 bases, the J end by 1 base, with 11 bases between. Germline V gives CDR1 LGHNT, CDR2 FRNRAP. The DNA for the CDR3 is TGTGCTAGTGGGCCGGGGGCGCGCACAGATACGCAGTATTTT. Protein: CASGPGARTDTQYF.

This chain joins TRBV27 and TRBJ1-2; tentatively, D is TRBD1 (6 bases). The CDR3 runs to 14 residues. The germline V gene has CDR1 MNHEY and CDR2 SMNVEV (reference sequence). V shed 4 bases and J shed 7 bases, with 16 bases lying between them. As DNA, the CDR3 is TGTGCCAGCAGTTCCGAAAACAGGGTTCGTGGCTACACCTTC. It specifies CASSSENRVRGYTF.

The V call is TRBV2, the J call TRBJ2-7; 10 bases are a match to TRBD2. Per the germline V gene, CDR1 is SNHLY and CDR2 is FYNNEI. The CDR3 loop spans 14 amino acids. The trim removed 5 bases at V and 7 bases at J, leaving 8 bases unmatched. CDR3: CASSSAGGAGEQYF. DNA of the CDR3: TGTGCCAGCAGTTCAGCGGGAGGGGCCGGGGAGCAGTACTTC.

The V call is TRBV27, the J call TRBJ1-5; unclear D gene. From germline, CDR1 is MNHEY and CDR2 SMNVEV (reference sequence). V dropped 3 bases and J dropped 3 bases, with 15 bases sitting between them. The CDR3 has 16 amino acids. The CDR3 spells CASSFLNGFPNQPQHF. For the CDR3, the DNA is TGTGCCAGCAGTTTTCTGAATGGGTTCCCCAATCAGCCCCAGCATTTT.

The CDR3 sequence: CATGLAGGRNEQFF. As DNA, the CDR3 is TGTGCCACCGGACTAGCGGGAGGTAGGAATGAGCAGTTCTTC. J is TRBJ2-1 and V is TRBV6-5; 14 nucleotides agree with TRBD2. This CDR3 region has 14 residues. Germline CDR1 is MNHEY and CDR2 is SVGAGI. J gave up 7 bases and V 10 bases, and 6 bases lay outside the gene matches.

This clone has just one count. J is TRBJ2-1 and V is TRBV6-4; a weak D match, TRBD2 (5 bases). CDR1 and CDR2 (germline): MRHNA, SNTAGT. There are 16 residues in the CDR3. Trimming pared 0 bases from V and 4 bases from J, leaving 13 bases between. The DNA of the CDR3 is TGTGCCAGCAGTGACTCCGATCGTGGGAGTTACAATGAGCAGTTCTTC. Amino acids: CASSDSDRGSYNEQFF.

There are a few counts of this clone. This chain joins TRBV9 and TRBJ1-1; no clear D. CDR1 is SGDLS and CDR2 is YYNGEE in the germline V gene. The CDR3 runs 14 residues. V was clipped by 0 bases and J by 2 bases, with 8 bases between them. In DNA, the CDR3 is TGTGCCAGCAGCGTAGCCGGGATAAACACTGAAGCTTTCTTT. It yields the protein CASSVAGINTEAFF.

This clone was counted only a few times. The V and J genes are TRBV7-9 and TRBJ2-5; tentative D call: TRBD1 (6 bases). CDR1 and CDR2 (germline): SEHNR, FQNEAQ (reference sequence). The CDR3 sequence is 13 residues long. V was cut by 7 bases and J by 5 bases, with 14 bases left in between. The CDR3 reads CASNLDRAETQYF. In DNA form, the CDR3 reads TGTGCCAGCAACTTGGACAGAGCGGAGACCCAGTACTTC.

V gene TRBV5-4 combines with J gene TRBJ1-1; D is unresolved. This CDR3 region has 14 residues. Germline CDR1 and CDR2: SGHNT and YYREEE (reference sequence). Trimming cost V 3 bases and J 0 bases, with 9 bases left between them. CDR3 nucleotides: TGTGCCAGCAGCTCGGGCCTAATGAACACTGAAGCTTTCTTT. Translating it yields CASSSGLMNTEAFF. Full variable domain (remainder filled in from reference TRBV5-4 and TRBJ1-1): ETGVTQSPTHLIKTRGQQVTLRCSSQSGHNTVSWYQQALGQGPQFIFQYYREEENGRGNFPPRFSGLQFPNYSSELNVNALELDDSALYLCASSSGLMNTEAFFGQGTRLTVV.

This clone was counted a single time. The chain is built from TRBV7-9 and TRBJ1-2; 7 bases align to TRBD1. The CDR3 runs to 13 residues. After removal of 6 bases from V and 5 bases from J, the junction contained 6 bases not matched to a gene. Germline CDR1 is SEHNR and CDR2 is FQNEAQ (reference sequence). The CDR3 region has the DNA TGTGCCAGCAGTCCCGGGGACAGATATGGCTACACCTTC. It yields the protein CASSPGDRYGYTF.

V gene TRBV2 combines with J gene TRBJ2-7, with TRBD1 matching over 7 bases. The V gene end was trimmed by 4 bases and the J gene end by 4 bases; junction bases not matched to a gene: 10. Germline V gene data show CDR1 as SNHLY and CDR2 as FYNNEI. The CDR3 loop spans 15 amino acids. The CDR3: CASSGASDREYEQYF. The DNA for the CDR3 is TGTGCCAGCAGTGGGGCTTCCGACAGGGAATACGAGCAGTACTTC. Filled out from reference TRBV2 and TRBJ2-7, the complete variable domain reads EPEVTQTPSHQVTQMGQEVILRCVPISNHLYFYWYRQILGQKVEFLVSFYNNEISEKSEIFDDQFSVERPDGSNFTLKIRSTKLEDSAMYFCASSGASDREYEQYFGPGTRLTVT.

The chain has TRBV2 and TRBJ1-5; D remains ambiguous. The V end lost 2 bases, the J end lost 7 bases, and 9 bases lay between the germline ends. The germline V gene has CDR1 SNHLY and CDR2 FYNNEI. The CDR3 covers 13 residues. The CDR3 sequence: CASSEWQRQPQHF. The CDR3 bases are TGTGCCAGCAGTGAATGGCAGAGACAGCCCCAGCATTTT. The full variable domain, with the rest looked up from reference TRBV2 and TRBJ1-5, is EPEVTQTPSHQVTQMGQEVILRCVPISNHLYFYWYRQILGQKVEFLVSFYNNEISEKSEIFDDQFSVERPDGSNFTLKIRSTKLEDSAMYFCASSEWQRQPQHFGDGTRLSIL.

This sequence joins TRBV27 and TRBJ2-3, with TRBD2 matching over 10 bases. V shed 9 bases and J 2 bases; nucleotides not matched to a gene: 5. Per the germline V gene, CDR1 is MNHEY and CDR2 is SMNVEV (reference sequence). This CDR3 region has 14 residues. CDR3 in DNA: TGTGCCAGTCAGCTAGCGGGAGTCACAGATACGCAGTATTTT. Residues: CASQLAGVTDTQYF.

This chain joins TRBV4-1 and TRBJ1-5; possible D gene TRBD1, 5 bases. Trimming shortened V by 3 bases and J by 5 bases, and 17 bases separated the two germline ends. Germline CDR1 MGHRA, CDR2 YSYEKL. CDR3 length equals 16 residues. The CDR3, as DNA: TGCGCCAGCAGCCAGTCAGGGTCGGGTGGCGATCAGCCCCAGCATTTT. It is translated as CASSQSGSGGDQPQHF.

This clone has only a few counts. The CDR3: CASSLGLAEQETQYF. CDR3 coding DNA: TGTGCCAGTAGTCTGGGACTAGCGGAACAAGAGACCCAGTACTTC. The chain has TRBV19 and TRBJ2-5; 11 bases map to TRBD2. Germline V gives CDR1 LNHDA, CDR2 SQIVND (reference sequence). After removal of 5 bases from V and 2 bases from J, the junction contained 4 bases not matched to a gene. The CDR3 length is 15 residues.

The chain joins TRBV5-1 to TRBJ2-6; either TRBD1 or TRBD2 may supply D (5 bases each). V was pared by 2 bases and J by 0 bases, with 15 bases between. Germline CDR1 and CDR2: SGHRS and YFSETQ. The CDR3 spans 18 residues. The CDR3, as DNA: TGCGCCAGCAGCTTACAGGCCCAGGGAGCCTCTGGGGCCAACGTCCTGACTTTC. Its protein product is CASSLQAQGASGANVLTF.

The chain joins TRBV6-1 to TRBJ2-6; D is unresolved. This CDR3 has 13 residues. With 9 bases removed from V and 0 bases from J, the gap between germline ends came to 6 bases. Germline V CDR1 and CDR2: MNHNS, SASEGT. CDR3 amino acids: CASVLSGANVLTF. The CDR3 DNA sequence: TGTGCCAGTGTCCTCTCTGGGGCCAACGTCCTGACTTTC.

The rearrangement joins TRBV18 to TRBJ2-1; 9 nucleotides line up with TRBD2. The germline V gene encodes CDR1 KGHSH and CDR2 LQKENI. Germline trimming cut 3 bases from V and 3 bases from J; bases unmatched to any gene: 9. CDR3 length: 17 amino acids. The CDR3 region has the DNA TGTGCCAGCTCACCGCTCATACTAGCGGGTTTCTACAATGAGCAGTTCTTC. It is translated as CASSPLILAGFYNEQFF.

This clone was detected only a few times. The chain uses TRBV19 and TRBJ1-1, with TRBD1 identical over 8 bases. V lost 4 bases and J lost 2; bases outside the gene matches: 6. Germline V gene data show CDR1 as LNHDA and CDR2 as SQIVND (reference sequence). This CDR3 has 15 amino acids. CDR3 amino acids: CASSSNRGGNTEAFF. CDR3 DNA sequence: TGTGCCAGTAGTAGCAACAGGGGGGGAAACACTGAAGCTTTCTTT.

The chain recombines TRBV9 with TRBJ2-5, with 7 bases lining up with TRBD2. The CDR3 has 14 residues. V lost 4 bases and J lost 2; bases outside the gene matches: 5. Germline V gives CDR1 SGDLS, CDR2 YYNGEE. The DNA for the CDR3 is TGTGCCAGCAGCACTGGGACTATGCAAGAGACCCAGTACTTC. Translated: CASSTGTMQETQYF. The full variable domain, rest sourced from reference TRBV9 and TRBJ2-5, is DSGVTQTPKHLITATGQRVTLRCSPRSGDLSVYWYQQSLDQGLQFLIQYYNGEERAKGNILERFSAQQFPDLHSELNLSSLELGDSALYFCASSTGTMQETQYFGPGTRLLVL.